The 17 T cell receptor beta chains given below trace back to one sample, sequenced in a study of cytomegalovirus exposure and HLA in healthy donors. The study ran its PCR with 60 Vbeta and 13 Jbeta primers. Sequencing was performed with immunoSEQ multiplex PCR; in TCRdb, only in-frame clones are kept and a portion is missing. The table includes roughly 160,000 clones, just under 80% detected once. What was sequenced was PBMCs. These TCRs come from a woman between 50 and 59 years old in good health and CMV-seropositive.

The rearrangement joins TRBV19 to TRBJ1-4, with 9 bases matching TRBD1. The CDR3 consists of 15 residues. Trimming took 5 bases from V and 7 from J; bases not matched to a gene: 8. CDR1 and CDR2 from the germline V gene are LNHDA and SQIVND (reference sequence). The CDR3 DNA reads as TGTGCCAGTAGTTTCCGGACAGGGGAAGCTGAAAAACTGTTTTTT. It encodes CASSFRTGEAEKLFF.

This clone was picked up a small number of times. The chain carries TRBV19 and TRBJ1-3; TRBD1 aligns across 8 bases. Germline assignment: CDR1 LNHDA and CDR2 SQIVND (reference sequence). The CDR3 sequence is 16 residues long. The J segment lost 2 bases and the V segment lost 6 bases, leaving 9 bases of the junction unmatched. CDR3 nucleotide sequence: TGTGCCAGTAGGGGCAGGGGGCAGGAAGCTGGAAACACCATATATTTT. It yields the protein CASRGRGQEAGNTIYF.

This sequence joins TRBV7-2 and TRBJ1-2, with D maybe TRBD1 (5 bases). Trimming took off 0 bases at V and 3 bases at J, with 14 bases between the two ends. The CDR3 length is 16 residues. CDR1 SGHTA and CDR2 FQGNSA come from the germline V gene. The CDR3 region has the DNA TGTGCCAGCAGCTTAGCTCGGGGGGTTGGGTACTATGGCTACACCTTC. Amino acid sequence: CASSLARGVGYYGYTF.

V is TRBV6-6 and J is TRBJ2-3, with 7 bases identical to TRBD2. CDR1 MNHNY and CDR2 SVGAGI come from the germline V gene (reference sequence). The CDR3 has 15 residues. V was clipped by 6 bases and J by 0 bases; unmatched bases: 6. The CDR3 sequence: CASRFLAVSTDTQYF. The CDR3 DNA sequence: TGTGCCAGCAGATTCCTAGCGGTTAGCACAGATACGCAGTATTTT.

The rearrangement links TRBV2 to TRBJ1-4; no clear D gene. CDR1 is SNHLY, CDR2 FYNNEI, per germline. The CDR3 totals 11 residues. The V end was cut by 5 bases, the J end by 8 bases, with 6 bases between. The CDR3 region is CASSPEEKLFF. The CDR3 DNA is TGTGCCAGCAGTCCGGAGGAAAAACTGTTTTTT.

The V call is TRBV29-1, the J call TRBJ2-3; the match to TRBD1 covers 7 bases. Germline trimming cut 6 bases from V and 2 bases from J; bases unmatched to any gene: 11. The CDR3 length is 15 residues. Germline loops: CDR1 SQVTM, CDR2 ANQGSEA. CDR3 protein: CSVLGRDSFTDTQYF. The CDR3 nucleotides read TGCAGCGTCCTAGGTCGGGACAGCTTCACAGATACGCAGTATTTT.

This clone was picked up a small number of times. This chain uses TRBV4-3 with TRBJ2-1, with a weak D call TRBD2 (6 bases). CDR3 length: 16 amino acids. Trimming took 4 bases from V and 4 from J, leaving 17 bases between them. Germline V lookup: CDR1 LGHNA, CDR2 YSLEER. CDR3 amino acids: CASSRRNGGMYNEQFF. CDR3 nucleotides: TGCGCCAGCAGCCGGCGGAATGGGGGGATGTACAATGAGCAGTTCTTC.

The rearrangement uses TRBV28 and TRBJ1-1; TRBD1 might be the D (5 bases). CDR1 and CDR2 from the germline V gene are MDHEN and SYDVKM. V lost 2 bases to trimming and J lost 7 bases, with 8 bases between them. This CDR3 has 12 amino acids. DNA for the CDR3: TGTGCCAGCAGTTTAATGGGACTTGAAGCTTTCTTT. The encoded protein is CASSLMGLEAFF. Full variable domain (remainder filled in from reference TRBV28 and TRBJ1-1): DVKVTQSSRYLVKRTGEKVFLECVQDMDHENMFWYRQDPGLGLRLIYFSYDVKMKEKGDIPEGYSVSREKKERFSLILESASTNQTSMYLCASSLMGLEAFFGQGTRLTVV.

The chain links TRBV30 to TRBJ2-1, with D maybe TRBD1 (6 bases). Germline CDR1 reads GTSNPN; CDR2 reads SVGIG (reference sequence). Deletions cut 0 bases from V and 2 bases from J, with 14 bases between. The CDR3 has 16 residues. CDR3 in amino acids: CAWSVGLRDTYNEQFF. As DNA, the CDR3 is TGTGCCTGGAGTGTAGGGTTACGGGACACCTACAATGAGCAGTTCTTC.

The chain employs TRBV6-5 and TRBJ1-4; tentatively, D is TRBD1 (6 bases). CDR1 is MNHEY and CDR2 is SVGAGI in the germline V gene. Trimming cost V 2 bases and J 3 bases, with 10 bases left between them. There are 15 residues in the CDR3. CDR3 region: CASSYGRQANEKLFF. CDR3 sequence (DNA): TGTGCCAGCAGTTACGGCAGACAGGCTAATGAAAAACTGTTTTTT.

This rearrangement joins TRBV30 to TRBJ1-6; 7 bases align to TRBD1. The CDR3 spans 14 residues. V gave up 4 bases and J gave up 5 bases; unmatched junction bases: 5. CDR1 is GTSNPN and CDR2 is SVGIG in the germline V gene (reference sequence). This CDR3 reads CAWTRTGNNSPLHF. In DNA form, the CDR3 reads TGTGCCTGGACCAGGACAGGAAATAATTCACCCCTCCACTTT.

The genes are TRBV30 and TRBJ1-3; maybe TRBD1 (5 bases). Trimming shortened V by 1 base and J by 0 bases, and 10 bases separated the two germline ends. The CDR3 has 15 amino acids. Germline V gives CDR1 GTSNPN, CDR2 SVGIG (reference sequence). CDR3 DNA sequence: TGTGCCTGGAGTGGGGGCAGCAACTCTGGAAACACCATATATTTT. Protein: CAWSGGSNSGNTIYF. Using reference TRBV30 and TRBJ1-3 for the parts outside the CDR3, the full variable domain is SQTIHQWPATLVQPVGSPLSLECTVEGTSNPNLYWYRQAAGRGLQLLFYSVGIGQISSEVPQNLSASRPQDRQFILSSKKLLLSDSGFYLCAWSGGSNSGNTIYFGEGSWLTVV.

This clone was detected only once. Other nucleotide sequences from this sample produce the same CDR3. V is TRBV7-2 and J is TRBJ2-7; 9 bases map to TRBD2. V dropped 4 bases and J dropped 0; count of bases not matched to a gene: 13. Germline CDR1 reads SGHTA; CDR2 reads FQGNSA. The CDR3 covers 18 residues. The CDR3 reads CASSSISRSSGASYEQYF. CDR3 bases: TGTGCCAGCAGCTCCATATCTAGGTCTAGCGGGGCCTCCTACGAGCAGTACTTC.

The chain joins TRBV4-3 to TRBJ1-3; 7 bases line up with TRBD1. The CDR3 contains 16 residues. The V and J ends lost 0 bases and 4 bases, in that order; junction bases with no gene match: 6. In germline, CDR1 is LGHNA, CDR2 YSLEER. The CDR3 loop reads CASSQDGTAFGNTIYF. CDR3 coding DNA: TGCGCCAGCAGCCAAGACGGGACAGCATTCGGAAACACCATATATTTT.

The DNA of the CDR3 is TGCGCCAGCAGCTTGATGAACCCGGACACTGAAGCTTTCTTT. This encodes CASSLMNPDTEAFF. The genes are TRBV5-1 and TRBJ1-1; D is ambiguous. This CDR3 is 14 amino acids long. V gave up 1 base and J gave up 3 bases, with 10 bases separating them. Germline V gene sequence: CDR1 SGHRS, CDR2 YFSETQ.

J is TRBJ2-3 and V is TRBV2, with 16 bases lining up with TRBD2. Germline CDR1 and CDR2: SNHLY and FYNNEI. The ends lost 6 bases at V and 1 base at J; junction bases unmatched: 7. This CDR3 has 18 residues. DNA for the CDR3: TGTGCCAGCAGGGGACTAGCGGGAGGGGGGGTGGGCACAGATACGCAGTATTTT. The encoded protein is CASRGLAGGGVGTDTQYF.

The CDR3 sequence is CASTPGLAGAGEQYF. The CDR3 nucleotides read TGTGCCAGCACCCCGGGACTAGCGGGAGCCGGCGAGCAGTACTTC. The rearrangement uses TRBV27 and TRBJ2-7; 14 bases line up with TRBD2. The germline CDR1 and CDR2 sequences are MNHEY and SMNVEV (reference sequence). V shed 7 bases and J 6 bases; nucleotides not matched to a gene: 8. The CDR3 has 15 residues.